This T cell receptor beta chain emerged from a study of T cell responses to AZD1222 COVID-19 vaccine. Regarding the study as a whole: It was only a handful of AZD1222 recipients who were seropositive at baseline. Donors in the cohort were predominantly white British and more often female, and clonal diversity was possibly underestimated. The peak T cell response came first, and repertoires were sampled only after it.

The table came from immunoSEQ multiplex PCR; TCRdb's copy has only in-frame clones and leaves some out. The data contain approximately 60,000 clones, roughly 84% of them singletons. Worth noting for this clone: Its antigen is not identified.

The source was peripheral blood, collected on day 0 of AZD1222 vaccination. This sequence originates from an adult in good health.

The CDR3 protein is CASSLDGGSYGYTF. CDR3 nucleotide sequence: TGTGCCAGCAGCTTGGATGGGGGCAGCTATGGCTACACCTTC. The chain couples TRBV5-6 to TRBJ1-2; D is possibly TRBD1 (6 bases). Germline CDR1 SGHDT, CDR2 YYEEEE. V was shortened by 0 bases and J by 4 bases, with 10 bases between the two germline ends. This CDR3 comprises 14 residues.